This T cell receptor (beta chain) was captured in a study of blood T cell repertoires in COVID-19. Overall study: Italy, Spain and the United States were the sources of the convalescent and acute COVID-19 samples. From T cells, B-cell-depleted T cells, or PBMCs came the material, which was cDNA or gDNA.

Seattle patients were enrolled during active infection and followed longitudinally. Original methodology: Cell counts per sample came from amplifying reference gene primers. The method was immunoSEQ multiplex PCR; TCRdb's version includes in-frame clones alone and lacks a portion of them. That table gives V, J and clone size, and the DNA gave D and trimming. The repertoire consists of under 400,000 clones, with about 89% occurring once and the leading ten covering about 10%. The CDR3 has 12 amino acids. V shed 5 bases and J shed 10 bases, with 12 bases lying between them. Germline V gives CDR1 MDHEN, CDR2 SYDVKM.

The sample was peripheral blood. This receptor was identified in a woman aged 25 to 39 with COVID-19, enrolled during active disease. This rearrangement joins TRBV28 to TRBJ2-1; TRBD2 is a possible D gene (5 bases). This CDR3 is CASSVDWLEQFF. CDR3 DNA: TGTGCCAGCAGTGTGGACTGGCTAGAGCAGTTCTTC.